This is a list of T cell receptor beta chains from one sample in a study of cytomegalovirus exposure and HLA in healthy donors. TCRdb keeps only in-frame clones here, not all; method: immunoSEQ multiplex PCR. Here the sample spans approximately 140,000 clones, around 60% being singletons. The sequenced sample consisted of PBMCs. All receptors come from a woman aged 55-70 years in good health and CMV-seropositive. The CDR3 runs from the conserved cysteine through the conserved F or W. The D gene is left open where the match is weak. Clone size is stated in some rows and not others, as once, few, many or a class when expanded.

>-|TRBD2|TRBJ2-5|TRBV9
TGTGCCAGCAGCGTAGTCACCGGGGGGGGCGAGACCCAGTACTTC
CASSVVTGGGETQYF
>-|-|TRBJ2-5|TRBV9
TGTGCCAGCAGCGCCTCGGCGGAGCAAGAGACCCAGTACTTC
CASSASAEQETQYF
>-|TRBD1|TRBJ2-7|TRBV11-2
TGTGCCAGCAGCCAGGACAGGGGGCGGGAGCAGTACTTC
CASSQDRGREQYF
>-|-|TRBJ2-3|TRBV30
TGTGCCTGGAGTGTTGGCCCAGATACGCAGTATTTT
CAWSVGPDTQYF
>-|TRBD1|TRBJ2-7|TRBV6-5
TGTGCCAGCAGTTATTACAGGGGCTACGAGCAGTACTTC
CASSYYRGYEQYF
>-|TRBD1|TRBJ1-3|TRBV6-5
TGTGCCAGCAGTTACCTTCGACAGGGGCGGGGAAACACCATATATTTT
CASSYLRQGRGNTIYF
>-|-|TRBJ2-7|TRBV5-5
TGTGCCAGCAGCTTAGCCGCCTCCTACGAGCAGTACTTC
CASSLAASYEQYF
>-|TRBD1|TRBJ1-4|TRBV6-1
TGTGCCAGCAGTGACGATACAGGGGGGAGGAATGAAAAACTGTTTTTT
CASSDDTGGRNEKLFF
>-|TRBD2|TRBJ2-1|TRBV29-1
TGCAGCGTGGTCCGGGCGGGAGTCTACAATGAGCAGTTCTTC
CSVVRAGVYNEQFF
>-|-|TRBJ2-7|TRBV11-2
TGTGCCAGCAGCTCGACATTAGAGGGGGCCTACGAGCAGTACTTC
CASSSTLEGAYEQYF
>-|TRBD1|TRBJ2-7|TRBV10-2
TGCGCCAGCAAAGGCGGGGGACAGGGGGGGTACGAGCAGTACTTC
CASKGGGQGGYEQYF
>-|-|TRBJ2-5|TRBV6-6
TGTGCCAGCACCTACGGAGAGACCCAGTACTTC
CASTYGETQYF
>-|TRBD1|TRBJ2-7|TRBV15
TGTGCCACCAGCAAACCCGGGACAGACCTCTACGAGCAGTACTTC
CATSKPGTDLYEQYF
>few|TRBD1|TRBJ1-3|TRBV28
TGTGCCAGCAGTTTATTTGGGACAGCCGGAAACACCATATATTTT
CASSLFGTAGNTIYF
>-|TRBD2|TRBJ2-7|TRBV27
TGTGCCAGCGCCGGACTAGCGGGAATCTACGAGCAGTACTTC
CASAGLAGIYEQYF
>once|TRBD1|TRBJ2-2|TRBV10-3
TGTGCCACGCGGTTGACAGGGCCTGGAACCGGGGAGCTGTTTTTT
CATRLTGPGTGELFF
>-|-|TRBJ1-1|TRBV28
TGTGCCAGCAGTTTTCTAGGGGTTGGGGTCTTT
CASSFLGVGVF
>-|TRBD2|TRBJ2-1|TRBV15
TGTGCCACCAGCATATATAGCGGGAGCACCTACAATGAGCAGTTCTTC
CATSIYSGSTYNEQFF
>-|TRBD1|TRBJ1-5|TRBV19
TGTGCCAGTCTACAGGGGTTTAATCAGCCCCAGCATTTT
CASLQGFNQPQHF
>-|TRBD2|TRBJ2-3|TRBV19
TGTGCCAGTAGTATACCACTAGCGGGAGGTGTCACAGATACGCAGTATTTT
CASSIPLAGGVTDTQYF
>-|-|TRBJ1-3|TRBV30
TGTGCCTGGAGGACAGCCTCTGGAAACACCATATATTTT
CAWRTASGNTIYF
>-|TRBD1|TRBJ1-4|TRBV5-1
TGCGCCAGCAGCCTTGGGGACAGTTGGCAGGGAGAAAAACTGTTTTTT
CASSLGDSWQGEKLFF
>once|-|TRBJ1-4|TRBV7-9
TGTGCCAGCAGCTTAAGGGGTGAACTGTTTTTT
CASSLRGELFF
>-|-|TRBJ1-4|TRBV18
TGTGCCAGCTCACAGGGGCCTAACCGTGAAAAACTGTTTTTT
CASSQGPNREKLFF
>-|TRBD1|TRBJ2-5|TRBV5-4
TGTGCCAGCAGCCCCGACAGGGGAAGAGGGGCGGAGACCCAGTACTTC
CASSPDRGRGAETQYF
>-|-|TRBJ1-1|TRBV19
TGTGCCAGTAGTGCCAAGGGACTGTACACTGAAGCTTTCTTT
CASSAKGLYTEAFF
>-|-|TRBJ1-1|TRBV30
TGTGCCTGGACAGGGCAGAACACTGAAGCTTTCTTT
CAWTGQNTEAFF
>few|TRBD2|TRBJ2-3|TRBV28
TGTGCCAGCAGGGTAGCGGGAGACACAGATACGCAGTATTTT
CASRVAGDTDTQYF
>-|-|TRBJ1-2|TRBV28
TGTGCCAGCAGTTTAGGACAACAGTATGGCTACACCTTC
CASSLGQQYGYTF
>-|TRBD1|TRBJ1-5|TRBV6-4
TGTGCCAGCAGTGACTCCGCCGGGACAGGGTTCGTGGATCAGCCCCAGCATTTT
CASSDSAGTGFVDQPQHF
>few|TRBD1|TRBJ2-5|TRBV5-1
TGCGCCAGTTCGACCGACAGGGGGCTGGGGACCCAGTACTTC
CASSTDRGLGTQYF
>-|TRBD1|TRBJ2-1|TRBV28
TGTGCCAGCAGGGGGACAGGGGACAATGAGCAGTTCTTC
CASRGTGDNEQFF
>-|-|TRBJ1-2|TRBV6-6
TGTGCCAGCACCCACCCCGAGCCGTGGGGCTACACCTTC
CASTHPEPWGYTF
>-|TRBD1|TRBJ2-5|TRBV18
TGTGCCAGCGGGACAGCTCAAGAGACCCAGTACTTC
CASGTAQETQYF
>-|-|TRBJ2-3|TRBV6-1
TGTGCCTGTTCGGCTGGCGGTCCAGATACGCAGTATTTT
CACSAGGPDTQYF
>-|TRBD1|TRBJ1-1|TRBV19
TGTGCCAGTAGTATCACCCCTCGGACAGGCACTGAAGCTTTCTTT
CASSITPRTGTEAFF
>-|-|TRBJ2-1|TRBV6-4
TGTGCCAGCAGTGACTCCGGACAGAATGAGCAGTTCTTC
CASSDSGQNEQFF
>-|TRBD2|TRBJ2-2|TRBV4-2
TGTGCCAGCAGCCAAGAAAGCCTAGCGGGAGGGGTTGTGACCGGGGAGCTGTTTTTT
CASSQESLAGGVVTGELFF
>-|-|TRBJ2-2|TRBV2
TGTGCCAGCAATCGGGACACCGGGGAGCTGTTTTTT
CASNRDTGELFF
>-|-|TRBJ1-5|TRBV20-1
TGCAGTGCTAGTTACGGGCAGCCCCAGCATTTT
CSASYGQPQHF
>-|-|TRBJ1-2|TRBV29-1
TGCAGCGTTGAGCAGGGTGCGGGGTATGGCTACACCTTC
CSVEQGAGYGYTF
>few|-|TRBJ2-7|TRBV5-1
TGCGCCAGCAGCTTGGAACTTCTCTACGAGCAGTACTTC
CASSLELLYEQYF
>-|TRBD1|TRBJ1-5|TRBV6-5
TGTGCCAGCAGTTCCCGACAGGGGGATCAGCCCCAGCATTTT
CASSSRQGDQPQHF
>-|TRBD1|TRBJ2-5|TRBV2
TGTGCCAGCACCCTGAGGACAGGGGTTGGCCAAGAGACCCAGTACTTC
CASTLRTGVGQETQYF
>-|-|TRBJ2-6|TRBV7-3
TGTGCCAGCAGCTTCCACAGCTCTGGGGCCAACGTCCTGACTTTC
CASSFHSSGANVLTF
>-|-|TRBJ2-5|TRBV9
TGTGCCAGCAGGGGGCAGATCGAAGAGACCCAGTACTTC
CASRGQIEETQYF
>-|-|TRBJ2-3|TRBV7-9
TGTGCCAAGGGGCAGGGCACAGATACGCAGTATTTT
CAKGQGTDTQYF
>-|TRBD1|TRBJ2-6|TRBV7-3
TGTGCCAGCAGCCCGGGACAGGGCGCTTTCTCTGGGGCCAACGTCCTGACTTTC
CASSPGQGAFSGANVLTF
>-|-|TRBJ2-5|TRBV5-1
TGCGCCAGCAGCTTCAACTCCCAAGAGACCCAGTACTTC
CASSFNSQETQYF
>-|-|TRBJ2-7|TRBV9
TGTGCCAGCAGCGTTTGGGGGGGCCCCGATGACGAGCAGTACTTC
CASSVWGGPDDEQYF
>few|-|TRBJ2-7|TRBV5-1
TGCGCCAGCAGCTTGGCCGAGTACTACGAGCAGTACTTC
CASSLAEYYEQYF
>-|TRBD2|TRBJ2-1|TRBV28
TGTGCCAGCAGCCCCCTCGGGGGAGGGACCTACAATGAGCAGTTCTTC
CASSPLGGGTYNEQFF
>-|-|TRBJ1-2|TRBV28
TGTGCCAGCAGTTTGGACATCTATGGCTACACCTTC
CASSLDIYGYTF
>few|TRBD1|TRBJ1-5|TRBV19
TGTGCCAGTAGTACAACCGGGACAGGGGTGGGGGGACAGCCCCAGCATTTT
CASSTTGTGVGGQPQHF